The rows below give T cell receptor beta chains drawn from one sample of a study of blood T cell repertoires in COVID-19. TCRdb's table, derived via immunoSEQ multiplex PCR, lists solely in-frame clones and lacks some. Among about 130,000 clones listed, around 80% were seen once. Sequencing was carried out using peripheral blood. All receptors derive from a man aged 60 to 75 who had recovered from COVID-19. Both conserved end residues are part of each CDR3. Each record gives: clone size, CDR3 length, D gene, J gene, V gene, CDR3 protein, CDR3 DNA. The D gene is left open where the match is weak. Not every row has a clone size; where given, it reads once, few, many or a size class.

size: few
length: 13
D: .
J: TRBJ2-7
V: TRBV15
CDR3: CATSSDYSYEQYF
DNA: TGTGCCACCAGCAGCGACTACTCTTACGAGCAGTACTTC

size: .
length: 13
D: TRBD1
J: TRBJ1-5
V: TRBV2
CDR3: CASGQGLNQPQHF
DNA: TGTGCCAGCGGACAGGGGCTAAATCAGCCCCAGCATTTT

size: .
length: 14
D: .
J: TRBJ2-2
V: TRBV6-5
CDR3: CASSQGGRTGELFF
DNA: TGTGCCAGCTCACAGGGGGGGAGGACCGGGGAGCTGTTTTTT

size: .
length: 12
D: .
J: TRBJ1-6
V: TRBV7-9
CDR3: CASSFSTAPLHF
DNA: TGTGCCAGCAGCTTCTCAACGGCACCCCTCCACTTT

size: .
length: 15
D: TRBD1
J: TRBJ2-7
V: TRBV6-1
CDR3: CASSEAGTAPYEQYF
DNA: TGTGCCAGCAGTGAAGCCGGGACAGCCCCCTACGAGCAGTACTTC

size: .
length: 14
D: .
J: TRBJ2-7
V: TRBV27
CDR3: CASSPRGFGYEQYF
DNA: TGTGCCAGCAGCCCAAGGGGGTTTGGCTACGAGCAGTACTTC

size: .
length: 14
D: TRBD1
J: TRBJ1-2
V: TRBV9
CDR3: CASSPGTGGHGYTF
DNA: TGTGCCAGCAGCCCCGGGACAGGGGGCCATGGCTACACCTTC

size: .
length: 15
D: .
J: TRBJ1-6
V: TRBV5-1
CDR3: CASSSSGGGNSPLHF
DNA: TGCGCCAGCAGCTCGTCAGGTGGGGGGAATTCACCCCTCCACTTT

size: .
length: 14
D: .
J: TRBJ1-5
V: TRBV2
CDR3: CASSYRYSNQPQHF
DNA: TGTGCCAGCAGTTACAGGTATAGCAATCAGCCCCAGCATTTT

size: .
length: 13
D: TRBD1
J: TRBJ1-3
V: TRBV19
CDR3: CASNRGGGNTIYF
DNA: TGTGCCAGTAACAGGGGTGGTGGAAACACCATATATTTT

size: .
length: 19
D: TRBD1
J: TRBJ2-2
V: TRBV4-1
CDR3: CASSHPQGRQGLLTGELFF
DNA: TGCGCCAGCAGCCACCCACAGGGTCGACAGGGCCTCCTCACCGGGGAGCTGTTTTTT